Listed here are 12 T cell receptor beta chains from one sample, sequenced in a study of T cell responses to AZD1222 COVID-19 vaccine. TCRdb's copy holds only in-frame clones and misses some; the assay was immunoSEQ multiplex PCR. The sample includes some 95,000 clones, about 86% seen only once; the top ten take 6.3%. The sample in question was peripheral blood, obtained on day 0 of AZD1222 vaccination. Source of these receptors: an adult in good health.

V is TRBV9 and J is TRBJ2-7, with a tentative D call TRBD1 (5 bases). The ends were cut back, 0 bases at V and 2 bases at J, with 12 bases in the middle. The CDR3 sequence is 15 residues long. Germline V gene sequence: CDR1 SGDLS, CDR2 YYNGEE. CDR3 nucleotides: TGTGCCAGCAGCGTAGGGGTAGGGGCACCCTACGAGCAGTACTTC. Amino acids: CASSVGVGAPYEQYF.

This clone was seen ten or more times. The chain employs TRBV2 and TRBJ2-4; D is uncertain. This CDR3 region has 15 residues. The V gene's germline CDR1 is SNHLY and CDR2 FYNNEI. Trimming removed 5 bases at V and 5 bases at J, with 16 bases between. CDR3: CASSPGPFSQNIQYF. CDR3 bases: TGTGCCAGCAGTCCAGGACCGTTTAGCCAAAACATTCAGTACTTC.

The chain joins TRBV11-2 to TRBJ2-5, with 7 bases identical to TRBD1. The CDR3 totals 13 residues. Germline assignment: CDR1 SGHAT and CDR2 FQNNGV. Trimming cost V 5 bases and J 3 bases; bases outside gene matches: 3. This CDR3 is CASSQTGEETQYF. In DNA form, the CDR3 reads TGTGCCAGCAGCCAAACAGGGGAAGAGACCCAGTACTTC.

The genes are TRBV2 and TRBJ2-7; D is unresolved. The germline V gene has CDR1 SNHLY and CDR2 FYNNEI. V was clipped by 0 bases and J by 6 bases, with 9 bases between them. CDR3 length equals 13 residues. CDR3 amino acids: CASSEATQLEQYF. In nucleotides, the CDR3 is TGTGCCAGCAGTGAAGCAACACAGCTCGAGCAGTACTTC.

The V gene is TRBV7-6, the J gene TRBJ2-1, with 10 nucleotides matching TRBD2. Germline V gene data show CDR1 as SGHVS and CDR2 as FNYEAQ. The V gene end was trimmed by 5 bases and the J gene end by 1 base; junction bases not matched to a gene: 8. The CDR3 totals 17 residues. CDR3 coding DNA: TGTGCCAGCAGCCCACCACTAGCGGGATTGTCCTACAATGAGCAGTTCTTC. This gives the protein CASSPPLAGLSYNEQFF.

The J gene is TRBJ1-5, the V gene TRBV5-8; 7 bases map to TRBD1. J lost 3 bases, V lost 1 base, and 13 bases had no gene match. The CDR3 sequence is 18 residues long. The V gene's germline CDR1 is SGHTS and CDR2 YDEGEE. The DNA of the CDR3 is TGTGCCAGCAGCTTGACCGACAGGGCATTCCAGGACAATCAGCCCCAGCATTTT. It encodes CASSLTDRAFQDNQPQHF.

The CDR3 loop reads CAWSRQETQYF. The CDR3 bases are TGTGCCTGGAGTAGGCAAGAGACCCAGTACTTC. The chain carries TRBV30 and TRBJ2-5; D remains ambiguous. Germline lookup yields CDR1 GTSNPN and CDR2 SVGIG (reference sequence). The ends were cut back, 2 bases at V and 2 bases at J, with 3 bases in the middle. This CDR3 contains 11 residues.

This rearrangement joins TRBV5-1 to TRBJ2-1, with D possibly being TRBD1 (6 bases). Germline values: CDR1 SGHRS, CDR2 YFSETQ. Trimming left V 1 base short and J 2 bases short, with 13 bases between. This CDR3 is 16 amino acids long. CDR3 sequence (DNA): TGCGCCAGCAGCTTGAACCCGACAGGCACCTACAATGAGCAGTTCTTC. Translating gives CASSLNPTGTYNEQFF.

The chain links TRBV27 to TRBJ2-7, with TRBD2 matching over 12 bases. The CDR3 spans 17 residues. CDR1 is MNHEY, CDR2 SMNVEV, per germline (reference sequence). V gave up 6 bases and J gave up 5 bases; unmatched junction bases: 14. In nucleotides, the CDR3 is TGTGCCAGCAGGCACTCAACGACTAGCGGGGGTTTAAACGAGCAGTACTTC. It yields the protein CASRHSTTSGGLNEQYF.

The chain joins TRBV6-5 to TRBJ2-7, with unresolved D. The V gene's germline CDR1 is MNHEY and CDR2 SVGAGI. Trimming cost V 7 bases and J 3 bases, with 4 bases left between them. This CDR3 has 10 residues. CDR3 DNA: TGTGCCAGCAAAAACTACGAGCAGTACTTC. Translating gives CASKNYEQYF.

This clone was detected once. The chain has TRBV29-1 and TRBJ1-3; 7 bases are shared with TRBD1. Trimming took 4 bases from V and 3 from J; bases not matched to a gene: 3. CDR3 length: 13 amino acids. CDR1 SQVTM and CDR2 ANQGSEA come from the germline V gene. The CDR3 sequence is CSVGTGVGNTIYF. The CDR3 nucleotides read TGCAGCGTTGGTACAGGGGTTGGAAACACCATATATTTT.

As to this clone: Germline is not matched at one junction end, which may reflect a read error. This chain uses TRBV6-5 with TRBJ2-7; 8 bases fit TRBD2. In germline, CDR1 is MNHEY, CDR2 SVGAGI. The CDR3 contains 14 residues. Here the CDR3 reads CASRPGLGSDEQYF. The CDR3 DNA reads as TGTGCCAGCCGTCCGGGACTAGGCTCCGACGAGCAGTACTTC.